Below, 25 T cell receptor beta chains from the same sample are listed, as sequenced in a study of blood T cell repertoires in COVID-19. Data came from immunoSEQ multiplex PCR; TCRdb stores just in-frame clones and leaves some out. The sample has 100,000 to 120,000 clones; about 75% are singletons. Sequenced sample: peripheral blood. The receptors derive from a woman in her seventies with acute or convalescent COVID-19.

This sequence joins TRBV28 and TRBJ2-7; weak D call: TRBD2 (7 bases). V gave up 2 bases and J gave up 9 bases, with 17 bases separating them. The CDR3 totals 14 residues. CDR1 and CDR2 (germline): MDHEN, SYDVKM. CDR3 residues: CASSLVGGAYRQYF. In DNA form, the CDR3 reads TGTGCCAGCAGTTTAGTGGGGGGGGCCTACCGGCAGTACTTC.

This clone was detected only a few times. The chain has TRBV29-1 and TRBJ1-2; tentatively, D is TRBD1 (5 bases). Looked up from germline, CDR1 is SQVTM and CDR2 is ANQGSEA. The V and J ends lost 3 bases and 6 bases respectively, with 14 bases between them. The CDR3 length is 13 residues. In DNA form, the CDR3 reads TGCAGCGTTGAGTCAGGGTTACGTGATGGCTACACCTTC. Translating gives CSVESGLRDGYTF.

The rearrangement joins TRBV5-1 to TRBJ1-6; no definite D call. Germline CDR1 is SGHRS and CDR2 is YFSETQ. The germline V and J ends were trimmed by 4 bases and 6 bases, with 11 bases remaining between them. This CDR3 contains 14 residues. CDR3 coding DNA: TGCGCCAGCAGCCCCCCGACACCTAATTCACCCCTCCACTTT. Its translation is CASSPPTPNSPLHF.

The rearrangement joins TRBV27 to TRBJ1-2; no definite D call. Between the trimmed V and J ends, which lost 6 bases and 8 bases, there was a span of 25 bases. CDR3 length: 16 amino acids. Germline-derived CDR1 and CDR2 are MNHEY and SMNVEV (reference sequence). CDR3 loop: CASSHNQVLRANGYTF. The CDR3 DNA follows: TGTGCCAGCAGCCACAACCAGGTCCTCAGAGCTAACGGCTACACCTTC.

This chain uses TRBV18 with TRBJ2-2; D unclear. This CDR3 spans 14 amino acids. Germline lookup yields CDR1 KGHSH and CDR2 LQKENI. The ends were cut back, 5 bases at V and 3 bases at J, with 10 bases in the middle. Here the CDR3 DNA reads TGTGCCAGCTCAAACTCGGCGGACACCGGGGAGCTGTTTTTT. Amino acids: CASSNSADTGELFF.

CDR3 nucleotides: TGTGCCAGTAGTCCCCAAGACAGGGGTGGCAATCAGCCCCAGCATTTT. It encodes CASSPQDRGGNQPQHF. The rearrangement links TRBV19 to TRBJ1-5; 8 bases map to TRBD1. Germline CDR1 is LNHDA and CDR2 is SQIVND (reference sequence). V lost 5 bases and J lost 2; bases outside the gene matches: 8. The CDR3 extends over 16 amino acids.

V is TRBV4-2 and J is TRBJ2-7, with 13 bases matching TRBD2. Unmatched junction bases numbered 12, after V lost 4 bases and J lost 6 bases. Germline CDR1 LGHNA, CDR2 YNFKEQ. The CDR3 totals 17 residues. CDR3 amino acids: CASSPSTSGGEGREQYF. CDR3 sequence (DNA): TGTGCCAGCAGCCCAAGCACTAGCGGGGGGGAGGGGCGCGAGCAGTACTTC.

CDR3 in amino acids: CASSWGLGTSYEQYF. The DNA of the CDR3 is TGCGCCAGCAGCTGGGGTTTAGGGACTTCCTACGAGCAGTACTTC. The V and J genes are TRBV5-1 and TRBJ2-7; D might be TRBD2 (6 bases). V lost 3 bases, J lost 1 base, and 14 bases lay in between. Germline V gene sequence: CDR1 SGHRS, CDR2 YFSETQ. The CDR3 contains 15 residues.

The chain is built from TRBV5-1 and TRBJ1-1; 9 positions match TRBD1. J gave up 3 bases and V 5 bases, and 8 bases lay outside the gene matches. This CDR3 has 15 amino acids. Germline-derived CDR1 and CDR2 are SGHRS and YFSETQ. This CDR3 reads CASSSYRDRDTEAFF. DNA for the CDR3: TGCGCCAGCAGTTCTTACCGGGACAGGGACACTGAAGCTTTCTTT.

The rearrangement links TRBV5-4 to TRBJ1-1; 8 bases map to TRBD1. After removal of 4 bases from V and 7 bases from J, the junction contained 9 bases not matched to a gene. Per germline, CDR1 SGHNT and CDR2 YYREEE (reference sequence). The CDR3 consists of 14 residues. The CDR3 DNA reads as TGTGCCAGCAGCCCTTGGACAGGGACGGGTGAAGCTTTCTTT. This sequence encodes CASSPWTGTGEAFF.

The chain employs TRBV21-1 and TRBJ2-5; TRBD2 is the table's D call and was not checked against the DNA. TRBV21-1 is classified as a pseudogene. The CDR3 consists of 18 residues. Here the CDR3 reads CASSKVRTSGGLGETQYF. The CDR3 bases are TGTGCCAGCAGCAAAGTGAGGACTAGCGGGGGACTCGGGGAGACCCAGTACTTC.

The CDR3 here is CSASQVDNQPQHF. CDR3 DNA: TGCAGTGCTAGTCAGGTCGACAATCAGCCCCAGCATTTT. The chain couples TRBV20-1 to TRBJ1-5, with D unclear. CDR3 length equals 13 residues. Germline CDR1 and CDR2: DFQATT and SNEGSKA (reference sequence). V lost 3 bases and J 3 bases, leaving 9 bases between the germline ends.

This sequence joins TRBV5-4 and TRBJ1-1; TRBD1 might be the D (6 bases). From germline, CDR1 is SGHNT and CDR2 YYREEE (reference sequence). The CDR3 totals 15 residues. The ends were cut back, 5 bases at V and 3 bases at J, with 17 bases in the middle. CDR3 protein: CASRPREGGDTEAFF. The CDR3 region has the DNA TGTGCCAGCAGGCCCCGGGAGGGGGGCGACACTGAAGCTTTCTTT.

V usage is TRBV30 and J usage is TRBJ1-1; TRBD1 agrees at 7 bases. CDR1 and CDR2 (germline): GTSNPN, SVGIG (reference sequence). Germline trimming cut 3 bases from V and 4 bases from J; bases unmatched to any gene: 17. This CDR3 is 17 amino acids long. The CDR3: CAWRSKTGVVRITEAFF. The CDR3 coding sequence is TGTGCCTGGAGATCAAAAACAGGGGTCGTACGGATCACTGAAGCTTTCTTT.

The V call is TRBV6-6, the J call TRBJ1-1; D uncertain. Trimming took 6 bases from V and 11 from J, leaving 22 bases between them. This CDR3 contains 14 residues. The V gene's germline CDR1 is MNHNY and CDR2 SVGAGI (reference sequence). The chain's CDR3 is CASRAGSDSNNAFF. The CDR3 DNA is TGTGCCAGCAGAGCGGGTTCGGACTCGAATAACGCTTTCTTT.

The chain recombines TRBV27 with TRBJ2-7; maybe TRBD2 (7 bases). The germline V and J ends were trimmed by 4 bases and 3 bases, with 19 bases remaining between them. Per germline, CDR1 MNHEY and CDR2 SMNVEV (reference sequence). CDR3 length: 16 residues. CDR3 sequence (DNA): TGTGCCAGCAGTTGGGGATCAGCGGGACACGGCTACGAGCAGTACTTC. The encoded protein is CASSWGSAGHGYEQYF.

The CDR3 loop is CASSDSSTEPNTGELFF. The CDR3 DNA is TGTGCCAGCAGTGACTCGTCGACGGAGCCCAACACCGGGGAGCTGTTTTTT. The rearrangement joins TRBV2 to TRBJ2-2; no clear D gene. With 3 bases removed from V and 2 bases from J, the gap between germline ends came to 16 bases. This CDR3 has 17 residues. In germline, CDR1 is SNHLY, CDR2 FYNNEI.

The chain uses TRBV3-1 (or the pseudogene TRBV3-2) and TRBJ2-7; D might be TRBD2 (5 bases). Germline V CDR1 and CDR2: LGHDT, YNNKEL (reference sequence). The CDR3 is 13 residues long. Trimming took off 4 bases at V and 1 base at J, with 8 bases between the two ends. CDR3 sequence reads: CASSRTGSYEQYF. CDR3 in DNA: TGTGCCAGCAGCCGGACGGGGTCCTACGAGCAGTACTTC.

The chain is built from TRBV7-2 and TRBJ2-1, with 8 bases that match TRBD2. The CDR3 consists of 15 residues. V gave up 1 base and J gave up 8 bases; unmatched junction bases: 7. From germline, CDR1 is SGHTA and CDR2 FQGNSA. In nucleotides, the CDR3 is TGTGCCAGCAGCTTAGTTACCGGGGGGGCTTATGAGCAGTTCTTC. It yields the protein CASSLVTGGAYEQFF.

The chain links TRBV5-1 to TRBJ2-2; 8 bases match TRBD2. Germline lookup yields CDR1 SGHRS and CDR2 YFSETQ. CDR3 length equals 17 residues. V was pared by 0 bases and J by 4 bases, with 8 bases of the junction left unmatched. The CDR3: CASSLGQAGVGTGELFF. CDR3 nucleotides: TGCGCCAGCAGCTTGGGCCAAGCGGGGGTCGGCACCGGGGAGCTGTTTTTT.

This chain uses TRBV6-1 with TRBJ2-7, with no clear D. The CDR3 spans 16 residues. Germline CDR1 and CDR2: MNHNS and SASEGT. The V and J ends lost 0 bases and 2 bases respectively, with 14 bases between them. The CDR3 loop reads CASSEASPPSPYEQYF. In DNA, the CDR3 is TGTGCCAGCAGTGAAGCGAGCCCCCCGAGTCCCTACGAGCAGTACTTC.

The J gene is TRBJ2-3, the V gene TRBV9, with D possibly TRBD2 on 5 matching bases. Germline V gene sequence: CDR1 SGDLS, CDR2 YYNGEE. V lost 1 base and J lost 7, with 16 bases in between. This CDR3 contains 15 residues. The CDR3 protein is CASSVSAGSANTQYF. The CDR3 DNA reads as TGTGCCAGCAGCGTAAGTGCGGGCTCTGCGAATACGCAGTATTTT. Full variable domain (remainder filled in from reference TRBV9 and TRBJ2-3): DSGVTQTPKHLITATGQRVTLRCSPRSGDLSVYWYQQSLDQGLQFLIQYYNGEERAKGNILERFSAQQFPDLHSELNLSSLELGDSALYFCASSVSAGSANTQYFGPGTRLTVL.

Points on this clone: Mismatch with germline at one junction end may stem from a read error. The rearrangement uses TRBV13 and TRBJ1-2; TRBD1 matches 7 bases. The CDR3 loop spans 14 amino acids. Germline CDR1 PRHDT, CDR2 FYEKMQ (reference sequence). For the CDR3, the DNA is TGTGCCAGCACACAGGGGAGGCTTAACCATGGCTACACCTTC. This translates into CASTQGRLNHGYTF.

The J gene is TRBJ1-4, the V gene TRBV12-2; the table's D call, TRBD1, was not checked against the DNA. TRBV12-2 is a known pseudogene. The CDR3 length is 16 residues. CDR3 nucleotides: TGTGCAAGTCGCTTAGTTGGACAGCAATGGAATGAAAAACTGTTTTTT. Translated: CASRLVGQQWNEKLFF.

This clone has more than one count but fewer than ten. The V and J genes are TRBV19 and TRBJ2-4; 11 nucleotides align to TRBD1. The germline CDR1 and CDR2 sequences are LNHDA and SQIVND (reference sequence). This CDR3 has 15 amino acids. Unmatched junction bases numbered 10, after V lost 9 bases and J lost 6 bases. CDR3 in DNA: TGTGCCAGCAATCCCGGGACAGGGGGTGCAAACATTCAGTACTTC. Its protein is CASNPGTGGANIQYF.